The clone carrying this T cell receptor (beta chain) was observed a handful of times. Its antigen is unknown. This specimen belongs to a study of cytomegalovirus exposure and HLA in healthy donors. Study-wide results and caveats: Within a later analysis, the majority of CMV-associated TCR beta chains appeared HLA-restricted.

The PCR was carried out with 60 Vbeta primers and 13 Jbeta primers. Clones were sequenced by immunoSEQ multiplex PCR, and TCRdb holds only the in-frame ones, with some missing. Of about 140,000 clones listed, 60% to 80% are singletons. The ends were cut back, 3 bases at V and 1 base at J, with 9 bases in the middle. The CDR3 is 15 residues long. The germline CDR1 and CDR2 sequences are WSHSY and SAAADI. The sequenced material came from PBMCs. The V call is TRBV10-2, the J call TRBJ2-2, with D hard to call. The TCR comes from a man aged 25 to 40 in good health and CMV-seronegative. The CDR3 DNA reads as TGCGCCAGCAGTGACAACAGCCTGAACACCGGGGAGCTGTTTTTT. This translates into CASSDNSLNTGELFF.